A single sample gave rise to the 7 T cell receptor beta chains below, sequenced in a study of T cell repertoires in cytomegalovirus infection. The antigens for these receptors are not known. TCRdb redid the calling of the reads with MiXCR, one entry per CDR3 protein. The data contain roughly 340,000 distinct CDR3 sequences, roughly 29% of them singletons. The material was cultured PBMCs, obtained from culture after CMV antigen stimulation. The receptors come from a human donor in good health (CMV status not recorded). Some clones in this sample may be carry-over from other donors' samples.

The chain recombines TRBV29-1 with TRBJ1-3; D not resolved. Germline V gives CDR1 SQVTM, CDR2 ANQGSEA. Trimming shortened V by 7 bases and J by 4 bases, and 8 bases separated the two germline ends. The CDR3 runs 11 residues. The CDR3 DNA is TGCAGCGGCGCTTCGGGAAACACCATATATTTT. Encoded protein: CSGASGNTIYF.

The chain recombines TRBV20-1 with TRBJ2-1; the D is unclear. Germline V lookup: CDR1 DFQATT, CDR2 SNEGSKA (reference sequence). CDR3 length equals 12 residues. Trimming cost V 1 base and J 8 bases, with 9 bases left between them. The CDR3 region is CSARGPTDEQFF. The DNA for the CDR3 is TGCAGTGCTAGAGGGCCCACGGATGAGCAGTTCTTC.

The sample holds a few counts of this clonotype. The chain couples TRBV5-4 to TRBJ2-1, with TRBD2 matching 10 bases. Trimming removed 3 bases from V and 2 bases from J; junction bases left unmatched: 2. The CDR3 spans 15 residues. Germline CDR1 SGHNT, CDR2 YYREEE (reference sequence). The CDR3 region is CASSSGTSAYNEQFF. CDR3 DNA sequence: TGTGCCAGCAGCTCTGGGACTAGCGCCTACAATGAGCAGTTCTTC. The complete variable domain, with remaining parts taken from reference TRBV5-4 and TRBJ2-1, reads ETGVTQSPTHLIKTRGQQVTLRCSSQSGHNTVSWYQQALGQGPQFIFQYYREEENGRGNFPPRFSGLQFPNYSSELNVNALELDDSALYLCASSSGTSAYNEQFFGPGTRLTVL.

The chain employs TRBV7-2 and TRBJ2-1; 7 bases are a match to TRBD2. Trimming at V came to 3 bases and at J to 10 bases, leaving 9 bases not matched to a gene. The CDR3 is made up of 14 amino acids. Germline-derived CDR1 and CDR2 are SGHTA and FQGNSA. DNA for the CDR3: TGTGCCAGCAGCTTCCCGGGACTAACAAAGGAGCAGTTCTTC. Translating gives CASSFPGLTKEQFF.

The chain has TRBV27 and TRBJ2-5, with a tentative D call TRBD1 (5 bases). The CDR3 contains 14 residues. V was shortened by 5 bases and J by 2 bases, with 12 bases between the two germline ends. CDR1 and CDR2 from the germline V gene are MNHEY and SMNVEV (reference sequence). The CDR3 bases are TGTGCCAGCAGTCCCTGGACACCTCAAGAGACCCAGTACTTC. It encodes CASSPWTPQETQYF.

This clonotype was seen a handful of times. V and J are TRBV2 and TRBJ1-1; D remains ambiguous. Per germline, CDR1 SNHLY and CDR2 FYNNEI. V lost 1 base, J lost 5 bases, and 17 bases lay in between. This CDR3 region has 16 residues. CDR3 residues: CASSEGAGAWMTEAFF. The CDR3 DNA reads TGTGCCAGCAGTGAAGGGGCAGGAGCCTGGATGACTGAAGCTTTCTTT.

This clonotype has a handful of counts. The chain uses TRBV18 and TRBJ1-2, with unresolved D. The germline V gene encodes CDR1 KGHSH and CDR2 LQKENI. Trimming stripped 3 bases from V and 2 bases from J, with 13 bases between. The CDR3 is made up of 15 amino acids. CDR3 sequence (DNA): TGTGCCAGCTCACCTCCCATGGGTCAAAACTATGGCTACACCTTC. Translation gives CASSPPMGQNYGYTF.